This entry lists 28 T cell receptor beta chains sequenced from one sample in a study of OX40 agonist ivuxolimab in advanced cancers. Clones were sequenced by immunoSEQ multiplex PCR, and TCRdb holds only the in-frame ones, with some missing. The data hold fewer than 45,000 clones, with roughly 84% observed a single time. This sample comprised CD4+ or CD8+ T cells sorted from blood, obtained in a trial of the OX40 agonist ivuxolimab. All receptors come from an adult with an advanced solid tumor such as melanoma, head and neck, liver or kidney cancer.

The rearrangement links TRBV28 to TRBJ1-5; 11 nucleotides agree with TRBD1. Looked up from germline, CDR1 is MDHEN and CDR2 is SYDVKM. The CDR3 sequence is 16 residues long. V was clipped by 4 bases and J by 5 bases; unmatched bases: 7. The CDR3 DNA follows: TGTGCCAGCAGTTCCCGGACAGGGGGCCGGTATCAGCCCCAGCATTTT. Amino acids: CASSSRTGGRYQPQHF.

The genes are TRBV14 and TRBJ2-1; TRBD1 matches at 8 bases. The V gene end was trimmed by 3 bases and the J gene end by 4 bases; junction bases not matched to a gene: 8. There are 16 residues in the CDR3. CDR1 and CDR2 from the germline V gene are SGHDN and FVKESK. CDR3 region: CASSHLPGQAYNEQFF. The CDR3 DNA is TGTGCCAGCAGCCATCTCCCGGGACAGGCGTACAATGAGCAGTTCTTC.

The rearrangement joins TRBV7-2 to TRBJ2-2, with 9 bases lining up with TRBD2. The length of the CDR3 is 16 residues. V lost 3 bases, J lost 2 bases, and 4 bases stayed unmatched. Germline CDR1 and CDR2: SGHTA and FQGNSA. As DNA, the CDR3 is TGTGCCAGCAGCTTTCTGGGACTAGCAAACACCGGGGAGCTGTTTTTT. It translates to CASSFLGLANTGELFF.

The V and J genes are TRBV27 and TRBJ2-6; D not resolved. The V and J ends lost 3 bases and 0 bases respectively, with 9 bases between them. Germline V lookup: CDR1 MNHEY, CDR2 SMNVEV (reference sequence). The CDR3 covers 16 residues. The CDR3 bases are TGTGCCAGCAGTTTGGAGTGGATCTCTGGGGCCAACGTCCTGACTTTC. It yields the protein CASSLEWISGANVLTF. The full variable domain, its missing parts supplied by reference TRBV27 and TRBJ2-6, is EAQVTQNPRYLITVTGKKLTVTCSQNMNHEYMSWYRQDPGLGLRQIYYSMNVEVTDKGDVPEGYKVSRKEKRNFPLILESPSPNQTSLYFCASSLEWISGANVLTFGAGSRLTVL.

The chain couples TRBV7-3 to TRBJ2-1, with D maybe TRBD2 (6 bases). Germline values: CDR1 SGHTA, CDR2 FQGTGA. Trimming took 6 bases from V and 10 from J, leaving 22 bases between them. This CDR3 has 15 residues. The CDR3 region is CASRRRTTHPIEQFF. Here the CDR3 DNA reads TGTGCCAGCAGGCGACGGACTACCCACCCTATAGAGCAGTTCTTC.

The chain uses TRBV6-5 and TRBJ2-2; 8 nucleotides agree with TRBD1. CDR1 MNHEY and CDR2 SVGAGI come from the germline V gene. J lost 7 bases, V lost 2 bases, and 3 bases had no gene match. CDR3 length equals 14 residues. The CDR3 spells CASSYTGGVGELFF. CDR3 bases: TGTGCCAGCAGTTACACAGGGGGTGTCGGGGAGCTGTTTTTT.

This sequence joins TRBV5-4 and TRBJ1-1; 11 positions agree with TRBD1. The germline V gene has CDR1 SGHNT and CDR2 YYREEE (reference sequence). This CDR3 region has 19 residues. J gave up 1 base and V 4 bases, and 15 bases lay outside the gene matches. The CDR3 DNA sequence: TGTGCCAGCAGCGGTGGACAGGGGGCGCGAGTTTATCGGAACACTGAAGCTTTCTTT. Translated: CASSGGQGARVYRNTEAFF.

The V gene is TRBV15, the J gene TRBJ2-7, with D perhaps matching TRBD2 (6 bases). Germline-derived CDR1 and CDR2 are LNHNV and YYDKDF (reference sequence). This CDR3 is 14 amino acids long. V lost 8 bases to trimming and J lost 7 bases, with 21 bases between them. The CDR3 sequence: CATSRPGEVGEQYF. The CDR3 DNA sequence: TGTGCCACCTCACGTCCGGGAGAGGTCGGTGAGCAGTACTTC.

J is TRBJ2-2 and V is TRBV5-4, with D possibly matching TRBD2 (6 bases). CDR3 length equals 17 residues. V was clipped by 0 bases and J by 3 bases, with 15 bases between them. The V gene's germline CDR1 is SGHNT and CDR2 YYREEE (reference sequence). The CDR3, as DNA: TGTGCCAGCAGCTTGGAGAGTCCAGGAGGGCACACCGGGGAGCTGTTTTTT. This translates into CASSLESPGGHTGELFF.

This chain joins TRBV10-3 and TRBJ2-7, with TRBD1 as a possible D gene (5 bases). The CDR3 spans 12 residues. Germline values: CDR1 ENHRY, CDR2 SYGVKD. Trimming stripped 7 bases from V and 3 bases from J, with 10 bases between. CDR3: CAIKGELYEQYF. For the CDR3, the DNA is TGTGCCATCAAAGGGGAACTCTACGAGCAGTACTTC.

The chain combines TRBV6-6 with TRBJ2-2, with 7 bases that match TRBD1. The CDR3 has 16 residues. Germline CDR1 and CDR2: MNHNY and SVGAGI (reference sequence). V dropped 8 bases and J dropped 2; count of bases not matched to a gene: 11. DNA for the CDR3: TGTGCCAGCCTACTGACCTTAGGGGGCAACACCGGGGAGCTGTTTTTT. Encoded protein: CASLLTLGGNTGELFF.

This clone was counted once. The J gene is TRBJ1-1, the V gene TRBV2; no clear D gene. V shed 2 bases and J shed 2 bases, with 9 bases lying between them. The CDR3 runs 14 residues. The germline V gene has CDR1 SNHLY and CDR2 FYNNEI. CDR3 residues: CASSELGLNTEAFF. In DNA form, the CDR3 reads TGTGCCAGCAGTGAATTGGGGTTAAACACTGAAGCTTTCTTT. The full variable domain, rest sourced from reference TRBV2 and TRBJ1-1, is EPEVTQTPSHQVTQMGQEVILRCVPISNHLYFYWYRQILGQKVEFLVSFYNNEISEKSEIFDDQFSVERPDGSNFTLKIRSTKLEDSAMYFCASSELGLNTEAFFGQGTRLTVV.

The chain recombines TRBV18 with TRBJ2-5; no clear D. Trimming removed 1 base from V and 1 base from J, with 19 bases in between. The CDR3 is made up of 18 amino acids. The V gene's germline CDR1 is KGHSH and CDR2 LQKENI. CDR3 sequence (DNA): TGTGCCAGCTCACCACTGACACTGGCAGAGTCGAGCCAAGAGACCCAGTACTTC. Translating it yields CASSPLTLAESSQETQYF. The full variable domain, its missing parts supplied by reference TRBV18 and TRBJ2-5, is NAGVMQNPRHLVRRRGQEARLRCSPMKGHSHVYWYRQLPEEGLKFMVYLQKENIIDESGMPKERFSAEFPKEGPSILRIQQVVRGDSAAYFCASSPLTLAESSQETQYFGPGTRLLVL.

This clone has just a few counts. The rearrangement joins TRBV5-1 to TRBJ2-6, with D maybe TRBD2 (5 bases). The CDR3 consists of 15 residues. V lost 4 bases and J lost 2, with 10 bases in between. Germline V gene lookup returns CDR1 SGHRS and CDR2 YFSETQ. CDR3 nucleotides: TGCGCCAGCAGCCTGGACTCCCCTGGGGCCAACGTCCTGACTTTC. It is translated as CASSLDSPGANVLTF.

The chain carries TRBV15 and TRBJ1-3, with no clear D. Germline CDR1 reads LNHNV; CDR2 reads YYDKDF (reference sequence). The CDR3 extends over 14 amino acids. The V and J ends lost 1 base and 2 bases respectively, with 6 bases between them. CDR3 sequence (DNA): TGTGCCACCAGCAGAGTTGTAGCTGGAAACACCATATATTTT. Translating gives CATSRVVAGNTIYF.

This chain connects TRBV2 to TRBJ2-1, with 9 bases identical to TRBD1. J lost 2 bases, V lost 6 bases, and 5 bases had no gene match. CDR1 SNHLY and CDR2 FYNNEI come from the germline V gene. The CDR3 extends over 15 amino acids. The CDR3 protein is CASRGTGYPYNEQFF. The CDR3 nucleotides are TGTGCCAGCAGGGGGACAGGGTACCCCTACAATGAGCAGTTCTTC.

The chain employs TRBV19 and TRBJ2-3; D uncertain. CDR3 length: 16 amino acids. Germline V CDR1 and CDR2: LNHDA, SQIVND (reference sequence). The ends were cut back, 4 bases at V and 2 bases at J, with 16 bases in the middle. The CDR3 DNA reads TGTGCCAGTAGTAAAAAAAAGGTTCTTGCCACAGATACGCAGTATTTT. This gives the protein CASSKKKVLATDTQYF.

In nucleotides, the CDR3 is TGTGCCAGCAGCAGAGACAGGGGCACTGAAGCTTTCTTT. Residues: CASSRDRGTEAFF. The V and J genes are TRBV11-3 and TRBJ1-1; 8 bases map to TRBD1. The CDR3 spans 13 residues. V lost 5 bases and J lost 4; bases outside the gene matches: 3. Germline CDR1 is SGHNT and CDR2 is YENEEA.

The CDR3, as DNA: TGTGCCAGCAGTACCTCAGGGGGAGTATTGAATGAGCAGTTCTTC. It translates to CASSTSGGVLNEQFF. The V and J genes are TRBV6-5 and TRBJ2-1; 7 nucleotides line up with TRBD1. The CDR3 extends over 15 amino acids. J gave up 7 bases and V 5 bases, and 11 bases lay outside the gene matches. CDR1 MNHEY and CDR2 SVGAGI come from the germline V gene.

V and J are TRBV28 and TRBJ2-1, with TRBD2 matching over 8 bases. Germline V gene lookup returns CDR1 MDHEN and CDR2 SYDVKM. This CDR3 is 16 amino acids long. Trimming took 6 bases from V and 1 from J; bases not matched to a gene: 8. The CDR3 reads CASRAGGFGSYNEQFF. The DNA of the CDR3 is TGTGCCAGCAGGGCGGGAGGATTTGGGTCCTACAATGAGCAGTTCTTC.

This chain connects TRBV19 to TRBJ2-6; D possibly uses TRBD1 or TRBD2 (6 bases each). The CDR3 is 18 amino acids. The germline V gene encodes CDR1 LNHDA and CDR2 SQIVND (reference sequence). Trimming removed 2 bases at V and 4 bases at J, with 18 bases between. For the CDR3, the DNA is TGTGCCAGTAGTATATTCGGGGGCGGAATGATGGGGGCCAACGTCCTGACTTTC. Residues: CASSIFGGGMMGANVLTF. The full variable domain, with the rest looked up from reference TRBV19 and TRBJ2-6, is DGGITQSPKYLFRKEGQNVTLSCEQNLNHDAMYWYRQDPGQGLRLIYYSQIVNDFQKGDIAEGYSVSREKKESFPLTVTSAQKNPTAFYLCASSIFGGGMMGANVLTFGAGSRLTVL.

The chain couples TRBV6-4 to TRBJ1-4, with D possibly being TRBD1 (6 bases). This CDR3 has 17 amino acids. From germline, CDR1 is MRHNA and CDR2 SNTAGT. V gave up 3 bases and J gave up 7 bases, with 21 bases separating them. The CDR3 DNA is TGTGCCAGCAGTGATAACGGGTGCGGGGGCGTTCGTGAAAAACTGTTTTTT. Translated: CASSDNGCGGVREKLFF.

The V gene is TRBV28, the J gene TRBJ2-5; weak D call: TRBD1 (6 bases). The CDR3 has 14 amino acids. Trimming took 6 bases from V and 3 from J, leaving 14 bases between them. Germline values: CDR1 MDHEN, CDR2 SYDVKM. DNA of the CDR3: TGTGCCAGCAGCCAAGAACAGGGTGAAGAGACCCAGTACTTC. The encoded protein is CASSQEQGEETQYF.

V gene TRBV4-2 combines with J gene TRBJ2-1; D remains unclear. V lost 5 bases and J 7 bases, leaving 12 bases between the germline ends. The CDR3 loop spans 13 amino acids. Germline values: CDR1 LGHNA, CDR2 YNFKEQ. CDR3 sequence: CASSLGSRNEQFF. In nucleotides, the CDR3 is TGTGCCAGCAGCTTGGGGTCCAGGAATGAGCAGTTCTTC.

This clone showed up just once. The V and J genes are TRBV29-1 and TRBJ2-7; 10 bases agree with TRBD1. V was clipped by 6 bases and J by 6 bases; unmatched bases: 2. The CDR3 is made up of 11 amino acids. Germline V gene data show CDR1 as SQVTM and CDR2 as ANQGSEA. CDR3 sequence reads: CSVDRGVEQYF. DNA of the CDR3: TGCAGCGTGGACAGGGGGGTCGAGCAGTACTTC.

This clone was seen a single time. The V call is TRBV19, the J call TRBJ1-2; D is ambiguous. With 3 bases removed from V and 1 base from J, the gap between germline ends came to 6 bases. Germline-derived CDR1 and CDR2 are LNHDA and SQIVND (reference sequence). The CDR3 spans 13 residues. For the CDR3, the DNA is TGTGCCAGTAGTATCGGGGTTAACTATGGCTACACCTTC. It yields the protein CASSIGVNYGYTF.

The V gene is TRBV28, the J gene TRBJ2-7, with TRBD1 matching 11 bases. The length of the CDR3 is 15 residues. The germline CDR1 and CDR2 sequences are MDHEN and SYDVKM. Losses at the gene ends were 5 bases for V and 0 bases for J; bases not matched to a gene: 3. The CDR3 here is CASSGGTGGSYEQYF. The CDR3 nucleotides are TGTGCCAGCAGTGGAGGGACAGGGGGCTCCTACGAGCAGTACTTC.

This chain connects TRBV28 to TRBJ1-5; D is undetermined. CDR1 and CDR2 from the germline V gene are MDHEN and SYDVKM. CDR3 length: 14 residues. The V gene lost 7 bases and the J gene lost 1 base, with 11 bases spanning the gap. CDR3 nucleotide sequence: TGTGCCAGCACCTTAGGAGGAAGCAATCAGCCCCAGCATTTT. It translates to CASTLGGSNQPQHF.